Below, one T cell receptor (beta chain) is given with its context. The CDR3 consists of 17 residues. Trimming cost V 4 bases and J 9 bases; bases outside gene matches: 15. The germline V gene encodes CDR1 SGHNT and CDR2 YENEEA. This record belongs to a study of control samples from healthy donors and cancer patients. The assay was immunoSEQ multiplex PCR, and TCRdb's table has in-frame clones only and misses some. The sample has about 63,000 clones; 75% to 85% are singletons. The TCR comes from a man aged 40-55 years in good health. The genes are TRBV11-3 and TRBJ1-6; 7 nucleotides match TRBD1. Sample: blood. The CDR3 region has the DNA TGTGCCAGCAGCTCGCAGTATGGACAGGCAGCGTCTTCACCCCTCCACTTT. This encodes CASSSQYGQAASSPLHF.